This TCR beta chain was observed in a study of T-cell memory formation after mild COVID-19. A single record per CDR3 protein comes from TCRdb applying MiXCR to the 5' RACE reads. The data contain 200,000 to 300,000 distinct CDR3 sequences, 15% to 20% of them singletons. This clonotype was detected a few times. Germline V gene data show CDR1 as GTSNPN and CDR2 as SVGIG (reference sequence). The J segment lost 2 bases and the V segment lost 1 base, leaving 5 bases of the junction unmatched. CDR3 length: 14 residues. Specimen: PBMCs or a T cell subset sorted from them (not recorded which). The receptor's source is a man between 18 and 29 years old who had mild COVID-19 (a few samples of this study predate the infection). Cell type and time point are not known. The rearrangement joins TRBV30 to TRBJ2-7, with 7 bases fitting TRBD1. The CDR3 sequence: CAWSGGQAPYEQYF. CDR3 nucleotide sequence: TGTGCCTGGAGTGGTGGACAGGCTCCCTACGAGCAGTACTTC.